The next 3 T cell receptor beta chains were all read from a single sample in a study of blood T cell repertoires in COVID-19. Assay used: immunoSEQ multiplex PCR; TCRdb lists only in-frame clones, some missing. The sample carries fewer than 200,000 clones, 80% to 90% recorded once. Source material: peripheral blood. All receptors come from a woman between 45 and 60 years old with acute or convalescent COVID-19.

The V call is TRBV4-3, the J call TRBJ2-3, with 10 bases identical to TRBD1. This CDR3 is built from 17 residues. CDR1 is LGHNA and CDR2 is YSLEER in the germline V gene. V trimming: 3 bases; J trimming: 6 bases; junction bases outside the gene matches: 12. The CDR3 region is CASSHIPGQGPSDTQYF. Written as DNA, the CDR3 is TGCGCCAGCAGCCATATACCGGGACAGGGGCCCAGCGATACGCAGTATTTT.

This chain connects TRBV11-3 to TRBJ2-7, with D perhaps matching TRBD1 (5 bases). V was cut by 1 base and J by 2 bases, with 9 bases left in between. The germline CDR1 and CDR2 sequences are SGHNT and YENEEA. The CDR3 covers 14 residues. The CDR3 region is CASSLGGGTYEQYF. The DNA for the CDR3 is TGTGCCAGCAGCTTAGGGGGCGGAACCTACGAGCAGTACTTC.

This clone was seen only once. V gene TRBV7-2 combines with J gene TRBJ1-2, with 11 bases aligning to TRBD1. The CDR3 length is 14 residues. Germline CDR1 reads SGHTA; CDR2 reads FQGNSA. The V segment lost 5 bases and the J segment 8 bases; nucleotides outside the gene matches: 7. The CDR3 region has the DNA TGTGCCAGCAGCCCACGGGACAGGGGGTTAGGCTACACCTTC. This codes for CASSPRDRGLGYTF.